These 32 T cell receptor beta chains were sequenced from one sample in a study of response to subunit inactivated influenza vaccine. TCRdb analysed the RT-PCR reads with MiXCR anew, one entry per CDR3 protein. The sample lists roughly 500,000 distinct CDR3 sequences, approximately 15% occurring once. The sequences come from CD4+ T cells sorted from PBMCs, collected less than 25 months after vaccination. These receptors were taken from a man aged 50-75 years who received an inactivated influenza vaccine.

This clonotype showed up just a few times. The chain is built from TRBV4-2 and TRBJ2-3; 9 bases are shared with TRBD2. From germline, CDR1 is LGHNA and CDR2 YNFKEQ. The CDR3 length is 15 residues. The junction had 0 bases not matched to a gene; V was cut back by 1 base and J by 1 base. The CDR3 region has the DNA TGTGCCAGCAGCCAAGCTAGCGGGGGCACAGATACGCAGTATTTT. Translating gives CASSQASGGTDTQYF.

The J gene is TRBJ1-1, the V gene TRBV29-1, with TRBD1 identical over 8 bases. Germline V gene data show CDR1 as SQVTM and CDR2 as ANQGSEA. Trimming at V came to 8 bases and at J to 0 bases, leaving 5 bases not matched to a gene. The CDR3 has 13 residues. The CDR3 protein is CSIQGGVNTEAFF. The CDR3 DNA is TGCAGCATACAGGGGGGGGTGAACACTGAAGCTTTCTTT.

The sample holds many counts of this clonotype. This sequence joins TRBV7-2 and TRBJ1-2; the match to TRBD1 covers 7 bases. There are 14 residues in the CDR3. Germline-derived CDR1 and CDR2 are SGHTA and FQGNSA. Losses at the gene ends were 1 base for V and 2 bases for J; bases not matched to a gene: 1. The CDR3 is CASSLGGQNYGYTF. As DNA, the CDR3 is TGTGCCAGCAGCTTAGGGGGACAGAACTATGGCTACACCTTC.

V and J are TRBV2 and TRBJ1-5; a weak D match, TRBD1 (5 bases). Germline V lookup: CDR1 SNHLY, CDR2 FYNNEI. The CDR3 spans 16 residues. V lost 9 bases, J lost 0 bases, and 18 bases lay in between. The CDR3: CASSRQSGHSNQPQHF. CDR3 bases: TGTGCCAGTTCTCGTCAGTCCGGACATAGCAATCAGCCCCAGCATTTT.

This clonotype occurred a few times. The chain is built from TRBV20-1 and TRBJ1-2; 8 positions agree with TRBD1. The germline CDR1 and CDR2 sequences are DFQATT and SNEGSKA (reference sequence). The CDR3 length is 12 residues. Trimming at V came to 3 bases and at J to 8 bases, leaving 5 bases not matched to a gene. The CDR3 bases are TGCAGTGCTAGTCAGGGGGCGCAGGGCTACACCTTC. Translated: CSASQGAQGYTF.

The chain links TRBV4-2 to TRBJ2-3; D call uncertain. The ends were cut back, 1 base at V and 2 bases at J, with 7 bases in the middle. The CDR3 totals 14 residues. The germline V gene encodes CDR1 LGHNA and CDR2 YNFKEQ. This CDR3 is CASSQVLYTDTQYF. DNA of the CDR3: TGTGCCAGCAGCCAAGTGCTGTACACAGATACGCAGTATTTT.

The chain is built from TRBV10-3 and TRBJ1-6; 9 bases map to TRBD1. With V trimmed by 2 bases and J by 6 bases, 5 bases remained unmatched. Germline assignment: CDR1 ENHRY and CDR2 SYGVKD. The CDR3 runs to 16 residues. This CDR3 reads CAISETGTGSNSPLHF. Here the CDR3 DNA reads TGTGCCATCAGTGAGACCGGGACAGGGAGTAATTCACCCCTCCACTTT.

The chain combines TRBV18 with TRBJ2-1; D is unresolved. This CDR3 contains 13 residues. The germline V and J ends were trimmed by 7 bases and 5 bases, with 12 bases remaining between them. Germline loops: CDR1 KGHSH, CDR2 LQKENI. CDR3 loop: CASFLTTDNEQFF. In DNA form, the CDR3 reads TGTGCCAGCTTTCTTACGACGGACAATGAGCAGTTCTTC. Supplemented by reference TRBV18 and TRBJ2-1, the full variable domain reads NAGVMQNPRHLVRRRGQEARLRCSPMKGHSHVYWYRQLPEEGLKFMVYLQKENIIDESGMPKERFSAEFPKEGPSILRIQQVVRGDSAAYFCASFLTTDNEQFFGPGTRLTVL.

This clonotype has just a few counts. This chain joins TRBV5-6 and TRBJ1-1; TRBD1 is a possible D gene (5 bases). From germline, CDR1 is SGHDT and CDR2 YYEEEE. The V end was cut by 1 base, the J end by 4 bases, with 17 bases between. The CDR3 has 16 amino acids. The CDR3 spells CASSLWGVQVGTEAFF. CDR3 nucleotides: TGTGCCAGCAGCTTGTGGGGGGTGCAGGTCGGCACTGAAGCTTTCTTT.

In its sample, this clonotype was seen a few times. J is TRBJ2-2 and V is TRBV7-9; D may be TRBD2 (5 bases). Per germline, CDR1 SEHNR and CDR2 FQNEAQ (reference sequence). The V and J ends lost 6 bases and 0 bases respectively, with 11 bases between them. This CDR3 has 15 amino acids. CDR3 in DNA: TGTGCCAGCAGAATCCGGGATTCGAACACCGGGGAGCTGTTTTTT. Its protein is CASRIRDSNTGELFF.

This clonotype was observed a few times. The rearrangement uses TRBV4-1 and TRBJ2-1; D is possibly TRBD2 (5 bases). Germline V gene data show CDR1 as MGHRA and CDR2 as YSYEKL. The CDR3 is made up of 16 amino acids. V lost 1 base and J 0 bases, leaving 10 bases between the germline ends. The CDR3 loop reads CASSQGGISSYNEQFF. Here the CDR3 DNA reads TGCGCCAGCAGCCAAGGAGGGATTAGCTCCTACAATGAGCAGTTCTTC.

This clonotype turned up a few times. The J gene is TRBJ1-2, the V gene TRBV20-1; D may be TRBD1 (5 bases). V was clipped by 6 bases and J by 4 bases, with 18 bases between them. This CDR3 spans 14 amino acids. The germline CDR1 and CDR2 sequences are DFQATT and SNEGSKA (reference sequence). The CDR3 sequence: CSAQETAKGYGYTF. CDR3 nucleotide sequence: TGCAGTGCGCAAGAGACAGCTAAGGGCTATGGCTACACCTTC.

The chain recombines TRBV20-1 with TRBJ2-5; D might be TRBD1 (6 bases). In germline, CDR1 is DFQATT, CDR2 SNEGSKA (reference sequence). Trimming shortened V by 7 bases and J by 2 bases, and 8 bases separated the two germline ends. CDR3 length equals 11 residues. In DNA form, the CDR3 reads TGCAGTGTACAGGGTCAAGAGACCCAGTACTTC. This codes for CSVQGQETQYF.

This clonotype was seen many times. The genes are TRBV5-1 and TRBJ1-1; D unclear. CDR1 SGHRS and CDR2 YFSETQ come from the germline V gene. CDR3 size: 11 residues. With 4 bases removed from V and 0 bases from J, the gap between germline ends came to 1 base. The CDR3, as DNA: TGCGCCAGCAGCATGAACACTGAAGCTTTCTTT. Its translation: CASSMNTEAFF.

This clonotype was found a few times. The V and J genes are TRBV5-5 and TRBJ2-7; no clear D gene. Per germline, CDR1 SGHKS and CDR2 YYEKEE (reference sequence). Trimming removed 4 bases at V and 5 bases at J, with 10 bases between. The CDR3 runs to 12 residues. CDR3 protein: CASSLTRDEQYF. The CDR3 DNA follows: TGTGCCAGCAGCCTAACCCGGGACGAGCAGTACTTC.

The chain employs TRBV11-2 and TRBJ2-3, with TRBD2 matching over 11 bases. The CDR3 extends over 17 amino acids. From germline, CDR1 is SGHAT and CDR2 FQNNGV. V shed 0 bases, J shed 6 bases, and the junction held 8 bases outside the gene matches. The chain's CDR3 is CASSLDLAGGRRDTQYF. The CDR3 DNA reads as TGTGCCAGCAGCTTAGACCTAGCGGGAGGAAGAAGGGATACGCAGTATTTT.

This clonotype has only a few counts. This chain connects TRBV28 to TRBJ2-7; D not resolved. V shed 6 bases and J shed 6 bases, with 15 bases lying between them. CDR1 MDHEN and CDR2 SYDVKM come from the germline V gene. The CDR3 extends over 13 amino acids. CDR3 protein: CASRYWSTGEQYF. In nucleotides, the CDR3 is TGTGCCAGCAGGTATTGGTCCACTGGCGAGCAGTACTTC.

This clonotype appeared a few times. The rearrangement uses TRBV7-2 and TRBJ1-1; 7 nucleotides line up with TRBD1. Germline lookup yields CDR1 SGHTA and CDR2 FQGNSA. This CDR3 is 15 amino acids long. Losses at the gene ends were 5 bases for V and 4 bases for J; bases not matched to a gene: 10. The CDR3 region has the DNA TGTGCCAGCAGCCCAGACAGGGTGAGAGGCACTGAAGCTTTCTTT. Its translation is CASSPDRVRGTEAFF.

This clonotype was seen only a few times. This chain links TRBV3-1 with TRBJ1-6; D not certain. The CDR3 sequence is 14 residues long. CDR1 LGHDT and CDR2 YNNKEL come from the germline V gene (reference sequence). V was trimmed by 0 bases and J by 8 bases, leaving 8 bases between them. The CDR3 region has the DNA TGTGCCAGCAGCCAAGAGTCTACTGATTCACCCCTCCACTTT. This sequence encodes CASSQESTDSPLHF. Drawing the rest from reference TRBV3-1 and TRBJ1-6, the complete variable domain is DTAVSQTPKYLVTQMGNDKSIKCEQNLGHDTMYWYKQDSKKFLKIMFSYNNKELIINETVPNRFSPKSPDKAHLNLHINSLELGDSAVYFCASSQESTDSPLHFGNGTRLTVT.

This clonotype was found a few times. Mismatch with germline at one junction end may stem from a read error. CDR3 sequence: CASSLVWNTGELFF. The CDR3 DNA reads TGCGCCAGCAGTTTGGTTTGGAACACCGGGGAGCTGTTTTTT. The rearrangement joins TRBV5-1 to TRBJ2-2; D remains ambiguous. The CDR3 sequence is 14 residues long. In germline, CDR1 is SGHRS, CDR2 YFSETQ.

This clonotype was detected many times. The rearrangement joins TRBV5-1 to TRBJ2-7, with TRBD1 identical over 8 bases. This CDR3 is 13 amino acids long. CDR1 and CDR2 (germline): SGHRS, YFSETQ. Trimming at V came to 0 bases and at J to 12 bases, leaving 8 bases not matched to a gene. CDR3 DNA: TGCGCCAGCAGCTTGGGGGGACAGGAGACATCGTACTTC. Residues: CASSLGGQETSYF.

The J gene is TRBJ2-2, the V gene TRBV10-3; 8 nucleotides match TRBD1. This CDR3 contains 14 residues. J lost 2 bases, V lost 6 bases, and 2 bases had no gene match. The germline CDR1 and CDR2 sequences are ENHRY and SYGVKD. The CDR3, as DNA: TGTGCCATCAGCGGACAGGGCAACACCGGGGAGCTGTTTTTT. Residues: CAISGQGNTGELFF.

This clonotype was detected a few times. This sequence joins TRBV6-1 and TRBJ2-2; tentative D call: TRBD1 (7 bases). Trimming removed 6 bases at V and 5 bases at J, with 19 bases between. The CDR3 runs to 16 residues. CDR1 is MNHNS, CDR2 SASEGT, per germline. The CDR3 region is CASRPLGGAGTGELFF. CDR3 sequence (DNA): TGTGCCAGCAGACCCTTAGGGGGCGCGGGAACCGGGGAGCTGTTTTTT.

This clonotype was counted many times. The gene calls are TRBV5-1 and TRBJ1-5; no firm D call. CDR3 size: 14 residues. Trimming removed 0 bases from V and 2 bases from J, with 6 bases in between. Germline loops: CDR1 SGHRS, CDR2 YFSETQ. In DNA form, the CDR3 reads TGCGCCAGCAGCTTGGAGTCAGGCAATCAGCCCCAGCATTTT. Protein: CASSLESGNQPQHF.

The chain joins TRBV6-1 to TRBJ1-2, with 8 bases lining up with TRBD1. The CDR3 loop spans 15 amino acids. Germline values: CDR1 MNHNS, CDR2 SASEGT. V shed 6 bases and J 8 bases; nucleotides not matched to a gene: 14. In nucleotides, the CDR3 is TGTGCCAGCAGAAGGAGTGGAGGACAGGGTTTAGGCTACACCTTC. Residues: CASRRSGGQGLGYTF.

The chain links TRBV28 to TRBJ1-1, with 9 positions matching TRBD1. Germline CDR1 is MDHEN and CDR2 is SYDVKM. With V trimmed by 6 bases and J by 4 bases, 9 bases remained unmatched. This CDR3 has 15 residues. CDR3 region: CASRKQGAWGTEAFF. CDR3 DNA: TGTGCCAGCAGGAAACAGGGGGCGTGGGGCACTGAAGCTTTCTTT. Looking up the rest from reference TRBV28 and TRBJ1-1 gives the full variable domain: DVKVTQSSRYLVKRTGEKVFLECVQDMDHENMFWYRQDPGLGLRLIYFSYDVKMKEKGDIPEGYSVSREKKERFSLILESASTNQTSMYLCASRKQGAWGTEAFFGQGTRLTVV.

The gene calls are TRBV6-2 or TRBV6-3 and TRBJ1-5; 9 bases agree with TRBD1. The V and J ends lost 6 bases and 3 bases, in that order; junction bases with no gene match: 9. CDR1 is MNHEY, CDR2 SVGEGT, per germline. CDR3 size: 16 residues. The DNA for the CDR3 is TGTGCCAGCAGCGCAAAGGGACAGGGATTCAATCAGCCCCAGCATTTT. It yields the protein CASSAKGQGFNQPQHF.

This chain links TRBV7-2 with TRBJ2-5, with 10 positions matching TRBD1. Trimming at V came to 1 base and at J to 6 bases, leaving 8 bases not matched to a gene. Germline assignment: CDR1 SGHTA and CDR2 FQGNSA. The CDR3 has 16 amino acids. DNA for the CDR3: TGTGCCAGCAGCTTAGATCCCTCGACAGGGGGCCAGACCCAGTACTTC. This codes for CASSLDPSTGGQTQYF. The full variable domain, with the rest looked up from reference TRBV7-2 and TRBJ2-5, is GAGVSQSPSNKVTEKGKDVELRCDPISGHTALYWYRQSLGQGLEFLIYFQGNSAPDKSGLPSDRFSAERTGGSVSTLTIQRTQQEDSAVYLCASSLDPSTGGQTQYFGPGTRLLVL.

V is TRBV20-1 and J is TRBJ2-7, with TRBD1 as a possible D gene (6 bases). Trimming took off 3 bases at V and 0 bases at J, with 15 bases between the two ends. The CDR3 totals 15 residues. The germline CDR1 and CDR2 sequences are DFQATT and SNEGSKA (reference sequence). The CDR3 DNA reads as TGCAGTGCTAGCCCACCAAGGGGGTCCTCCTACGAGCAGTACTTC. It specifies CSASPPRGSSYEQYF.

In this sample, this clonotype turned up a few times. This sequence joins TRBV20-1 and TRBJ2-1; 9 bases match TRBD2. This CDR3 contains 16 residues. Germline V gene lookup returns CDR1 DFQATT and CDR2 SNEGSKA (reference sequence). The trim removed 7 bases at V and 4 bases at J, leaving 14 bases unmatched. The CDR3 reads CSEISGSPSSYNEQFF. In DNA, the CDR3 is TGCAGTGAAATTAGCGGGAGTCCCTCATCTTACAATGAGCAGTTCTTC.

The CDR3 nucleotides are TGCGCCAGCAGCAACGGACAGGGGATCGATGGCTACACCTTC. Amino acids: CASSNGQGIDGYTF. The chain recombines TRBV5-1 with TRBJ1-2; 9 bases are a match to TRBD1. The CDR3 loop spans 14 amino acids. The V gene's germline CDR1 is SGHRS and CDR2 YFSETQ. J gave up 6 bases and V 4 bases, and 7 bases lay outside the gene matches.

The V call is TRBV20-1, the J call TRBJ2-5; D might be TRBD1 (6 bases). The CDR3 contains 13 residues. Looked up from germline, CDR1 is DFQATT and CDR2 is SNEGSKA (reference sequence). The V gene lost 3 bases and the J gene lost 5 bases, with 13 bases spanning the gap. In DNA, the CDR3 is TGCAGTGCTAGGGCAGGGGCTCGGGAGACCCAGTACTTC. This gives the protein CSARAGARETQYF.